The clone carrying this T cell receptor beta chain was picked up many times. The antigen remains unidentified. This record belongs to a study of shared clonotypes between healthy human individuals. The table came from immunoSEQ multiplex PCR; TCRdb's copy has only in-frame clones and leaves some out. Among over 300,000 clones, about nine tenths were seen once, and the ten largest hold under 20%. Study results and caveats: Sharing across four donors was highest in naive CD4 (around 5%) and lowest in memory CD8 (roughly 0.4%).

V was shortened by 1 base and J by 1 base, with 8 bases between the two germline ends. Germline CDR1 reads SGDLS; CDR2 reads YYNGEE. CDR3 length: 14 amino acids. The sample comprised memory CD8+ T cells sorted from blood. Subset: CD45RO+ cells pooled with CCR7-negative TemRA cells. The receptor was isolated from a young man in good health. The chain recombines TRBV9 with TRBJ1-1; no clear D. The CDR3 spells CASSVWDANTEAFF. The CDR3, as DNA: TGTGCCAGCAGCGTATGGGATGCGAACACTGAAGCTTTCTTT.